Each of the 13 T cell receptor beta chains below was sequenced from the same sample in a study of blood T cell repertoires in COVID-19. Sequencing used immunoSEQ multiplex PCR; TCRdb keeps in-frame clones, though not all of them. Among about 160,000 clones listed, roughly four fifths were seen once. Sequenced material: peripheral blood. The origin of the receptors is a human donor in a cohort sampled during active COVID-19.

This chain connects TRBV7-2 to TRBJ2-3; maybe TRBD2 (5 bases). In germline, CDR1 is SGHTA, CDR2 FQGNSA. The CDR3 length is 12 residues. Trimming cost V 5 bases and J 4 bases, with 7 bases left between them. CDR3 in amino acids: CASSQRADTQYF. The CDR3 DNA reads TGTGCCAGCAGCCAGAGGGCAGATACGCAGTATTTT.

This clone was seen just once. The rearrangement links TRBV6-5 to TRBJ2-1; 9 bases align to TRBD1. This CDR3 region has 15 residues. Germline trimming cut 7 bases from V and 7 bases from J; bases unmatched to any gene: 11. The V gene's germline CDR1 is MNHEY and CDR2 SVGAGI. DNA for the CDR3: TGTGCCAGCACCCCCCGACAGGGGGGGGTTAATGAGCAGTTCTTC. Amino acids: CASTPRQGGVNEQFF.

The CDR3 reads CASSFRSGGNEQFF. The CDR3 coding sequence is TGTGCCAGCAGCTTCAGGTCAGGGGGCAATGAGCAGTTCTTC. The gene calls are TRBV7-2 and TRBJ2-1; 7 nucleotides align to TRBD1. Germline-derived CDR1 and CDR2 are SGHTA and FQGNSA. V trimming: 3 bases; J trimming: 6 bases; junction bases outside the gene matches: 5. The CDR3 has 14 amino acids.

This rearrangement joins TRBV2 to TRBJ1-1; 8 nucleotides align to TRBD1. Germline CDR1 reads SNHLY; CDR2 reads FYNNEI. The CDR3 length is 14 residues. Germline trimming cut 6 bases from V and 1 base from J; bases unmatched to any gene: 4. The CDR3: CASSEGQANTEAFF. In DNA, the CDR3 is TGTGCCAGCAGCGAGGGACAGGCGAACACTGAAGCTTTCTTT. Together with reference TRBV2 and TRBJ1-1, the CDR3 gives the full variable domain: EPEVTQTPSHQVTQMGQEVILRCVPISNHLYFYWYRQILGQKVEFLVSFYNNEISEKSEIFDDQFSVERPDGSNFTLKIRSTKLEDSAMYFCASSEGQANTEAFFGQGTRLTVV.

This rearrangement joins TRBV28 to TRBJ1-4; D possibly corresponds to TRBD1 (5 bases). V lost 3 bases to trimming and J lost 4 bases, with 12 bases between them. The CDR3 sequence is 15 residues long. Germline V gene data show CDR1 as MDHEN and CDR2 as SYDVKM. CDR3 DNA sequence: TGTGCCAGCAGTTTCAAGGGGTGGGGTAATGAAAAACTGTTTTTT. Its protein product is CASSFKGWGNEKLFF.

Only a few counts were recorded for this clone. The V call is TRBV28, the J call TRBJ2-7, with 16 bases lining up with TRBD2. The CDR3 is 16 amino acids. Germline-derived CDR1 and CDR2 are MDHEN and SYDVKM. After removal of 6 bases from V and 9 bases from J, the junction contained 11 bases not matched to a gene. The CDR3 loop is CASSPLGLAGGQAQYF. CDR3 nucleotide sequence: TGTGCCAGCAGCCCCTTGGGACTAGCGGGGGGGCAGGCGCAGTACTTC.

This chain joins TRBV19 and TRBJ2-1; D gene unclear. The V gene lost 5 bases and the J gene lost 8 bases, with 7 bases spanning the gap. Germline-derived CDR1 and CDR2 are LNHDA and SQIVND (reference sequence). This CDR3 comprises 11 residues. The CDR3 loop is CASSQAYEQFF. The CDR3 DNA sequence: TGTGCCAGTAGTCAAGCGTATGAGCAGTTCTTC.

V usage is TRBV7-2 and J usage is TRBJ2-7; 7 nucleotides match TRBD2. Trimming took 3 bases from V and 2 from J; bases not matched to a gene: 7. The V gene's germline CDR1 is SGHTA and CDR2 FQGNSA. This CDR3 contains 15 residues. CDR3 coding DNA: TGTGCCAGCAGCTTTGTTGGCGGGGGAACCTACGAGCAGTACTTC. Protein sequence: CASSFVGGGTYEQYF.

The chain has TRBV15 and TRBJ2-1; tentative D call: TRBD1 (5 bases). Trimming cost V 8 bases and J 4 bases, with 15 bases left between them. The CDR3 is made up of 14 amino acids. Germline CDR1 reads LNHNV; CDR2 reads YYDKDF (reference sequence). The CDR3 nucleotides are TGTGCCACCGGCCGGCAGGGTGGATACAATGAGCAGTTCTTC. It yields the protein CATGRQGGYNEQFF.

The chain carries TRBV4-3 and TRBJ2-3; no reliable D call. This CDR3 has 13 residues. Looked up from germline, CDR1 is LGHNA and CDR2 is YSLEER. Trimming removed 6 bases from V and 0 bases from J, with 7 bases in between. The CDR3 DNA reads as TGCGCCAGCAGTAAGACTAGCACAGATACGCAGTATTTT. It yields the protein CASSKTSTDTQYF.

CDR3 loop: CASSEGYLGYEQYF. CDR3 in DNA: TGTGCCAGCAGCGAGGGGTATCTGGGCTACGAGCAGTACTTC. The chain is built from TRBV9 and TRBJ2-7, with D possibly matching TRBD1 (5 bases). CDR1 SGDLS and CDR2 YYNGEE come from the germline V gene. The V and J ends lost 3 bases and 3 bases respectively, with 13 bases between them. The CDR3 contains 14 residues.

The V and J genes are TRBV28 and TRBJ1-3, with D unresolved. With 5 bases removed from V and 0 bases from J, the gap between germline ends came to 8 bases. Germline loops: CDR1 MDHEN, CDR2 SYDVKM. CDR3 length: 14 amino acids. The CDR3 reads CASSLAFSGNTIYF. CDR3 bases: TGTGCCAGCAGTCTGGCTTTCTCTGGAAACACCATATATTTT.

This chain connects TRBV6-5 to TRBJ2-7, with D perhaps matching TRBD2 (5 bases). Germline lookup yields CDR1 MNHEY and CDR2 SVGAGI. V gave up 4 bases and J gave up 3 bases, with 10 bases separating them. This CDR3 is built from 13 residues. The CDR3 sequence is CASSSGLNYEQYF. CDR3 DNA: TGTGCCAGCAGTTCAGGACTCAACTACGAGCAGTACTTC.